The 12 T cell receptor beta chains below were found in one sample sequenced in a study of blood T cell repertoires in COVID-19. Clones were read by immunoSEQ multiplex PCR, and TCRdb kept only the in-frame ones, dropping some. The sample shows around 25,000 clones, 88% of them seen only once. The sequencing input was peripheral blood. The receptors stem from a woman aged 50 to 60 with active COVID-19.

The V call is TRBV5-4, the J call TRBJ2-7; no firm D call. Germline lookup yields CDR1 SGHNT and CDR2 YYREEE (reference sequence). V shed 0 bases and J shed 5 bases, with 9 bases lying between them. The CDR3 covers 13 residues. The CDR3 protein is CASSLAGGHEQYF. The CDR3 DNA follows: TGTGCCAGCAGCTTGGCCGGTGGTCACGAGCAGTACTTC.

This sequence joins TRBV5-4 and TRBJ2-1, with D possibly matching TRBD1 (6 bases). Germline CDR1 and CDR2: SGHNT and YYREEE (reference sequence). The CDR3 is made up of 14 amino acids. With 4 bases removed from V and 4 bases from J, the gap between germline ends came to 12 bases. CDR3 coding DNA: TGTGCCAGCAGCGCGGACAGATTATACAATGAGCAGTTCTTC. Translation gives CASSADRLYNEQFF.

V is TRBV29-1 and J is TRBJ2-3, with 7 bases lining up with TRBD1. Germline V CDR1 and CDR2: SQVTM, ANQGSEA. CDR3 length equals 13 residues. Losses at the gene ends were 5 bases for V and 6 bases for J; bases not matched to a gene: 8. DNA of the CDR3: TGCAGCGTTCTAAGCAGGGGGTTGGATACGCAGTATTTT. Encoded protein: CSVLSRGLDTQYF.

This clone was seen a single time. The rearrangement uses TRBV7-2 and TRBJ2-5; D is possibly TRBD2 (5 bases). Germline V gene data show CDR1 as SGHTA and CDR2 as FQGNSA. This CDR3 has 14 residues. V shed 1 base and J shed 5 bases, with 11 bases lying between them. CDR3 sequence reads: CASSLGLARETQYF. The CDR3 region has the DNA TGTGCCAGCAGCTTAGGGCTAGCCCGGGAGACCCAGTACTTC.

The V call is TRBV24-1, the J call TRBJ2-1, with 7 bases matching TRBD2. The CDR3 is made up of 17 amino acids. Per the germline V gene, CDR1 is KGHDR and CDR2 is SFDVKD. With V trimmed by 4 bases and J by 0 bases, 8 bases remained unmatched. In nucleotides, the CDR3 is TGTGCCACCAGTGACCCTATAGCGGGCAGCTCCTACAATGAGCAGTTCTTC. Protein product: CATSDPIAGSSYNEQFF.

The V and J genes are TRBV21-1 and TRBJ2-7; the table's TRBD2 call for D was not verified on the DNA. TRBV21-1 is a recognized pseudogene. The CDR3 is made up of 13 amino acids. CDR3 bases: TGTGCCAGCAGCACCGGGGGTATGTACGAGCAGTACTTC. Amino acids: CASSTGGMYEQYF.

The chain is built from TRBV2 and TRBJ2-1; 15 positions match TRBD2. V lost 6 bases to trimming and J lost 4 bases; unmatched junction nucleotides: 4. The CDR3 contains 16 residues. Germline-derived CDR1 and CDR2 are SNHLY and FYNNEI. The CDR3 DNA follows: TGTGCCAGCAGGGCGGGACTAGCGGGAGGTTACAATGAGCAGTTCTTC. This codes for CASRAGLAGGYNEQFF. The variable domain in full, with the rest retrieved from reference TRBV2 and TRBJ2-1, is EPEVTQTPSHQVTQMGQEVILRCVPISNHLYFYWYRQILGQKVEFLVSFYNNEISEKSEIFDDQFSVERPDGSNFTLKIRSTKLEDSAMYFCASRAGLAGGYNEQFFGPGTRLTVL.

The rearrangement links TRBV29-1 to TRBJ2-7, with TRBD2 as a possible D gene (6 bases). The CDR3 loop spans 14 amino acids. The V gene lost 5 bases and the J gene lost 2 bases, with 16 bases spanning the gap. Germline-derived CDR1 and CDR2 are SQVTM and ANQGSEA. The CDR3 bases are TGCAGCGTTTTGGGGGGAGAACTACCCTACGAGCAGTACTTC. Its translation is CSVLGGELPYEQYF.

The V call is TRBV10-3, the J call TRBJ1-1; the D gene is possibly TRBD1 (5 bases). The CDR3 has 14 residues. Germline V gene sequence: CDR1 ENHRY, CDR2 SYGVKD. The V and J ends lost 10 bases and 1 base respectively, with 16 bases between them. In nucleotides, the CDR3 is TGTGCCACAACGATCCAGGGTACGAACACTGAAGCTTTCTTT. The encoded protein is CATTIQGTNTEAFF.

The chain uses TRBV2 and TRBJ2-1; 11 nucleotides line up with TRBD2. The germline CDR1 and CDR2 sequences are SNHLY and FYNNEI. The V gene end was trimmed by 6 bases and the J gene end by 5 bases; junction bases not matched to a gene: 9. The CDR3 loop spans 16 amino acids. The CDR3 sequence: CASRTGTSGKNNEQFF. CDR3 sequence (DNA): TGTGCCAGCAGGACAGGGACTAGCGGAAAAAACAATGAGCAGTTCTTC.

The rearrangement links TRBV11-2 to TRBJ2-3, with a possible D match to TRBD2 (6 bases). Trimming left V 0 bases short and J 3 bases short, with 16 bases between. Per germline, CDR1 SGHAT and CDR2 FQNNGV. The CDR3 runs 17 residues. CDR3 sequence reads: CASSLDLRGLLTDTQYF. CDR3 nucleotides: TGTGCCAGCAGCTTAGATCTGCGGGGCCTGCTGACAGATACGCAGTATTTT.

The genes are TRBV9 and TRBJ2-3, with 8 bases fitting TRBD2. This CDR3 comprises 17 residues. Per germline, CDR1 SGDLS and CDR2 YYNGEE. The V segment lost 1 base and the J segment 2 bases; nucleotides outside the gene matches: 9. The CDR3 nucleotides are TGTGCCAGCAGCGTATTAGCGGGAATGATCCCCACAGATACGCAGTATTTT. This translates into CASSVLAGMIPTDTQYF. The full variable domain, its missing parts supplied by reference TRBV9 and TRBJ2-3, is DSGVTQTPKHLITATGQRVTLRCSPRSGDLSVYWYQQSLDQGLQFLIQYYNGEERAKGNILERFSAQQFPDLHSELNLSSLELGDSALYFCASSVLAGMIPTDTQYFGPGTRLTVL.